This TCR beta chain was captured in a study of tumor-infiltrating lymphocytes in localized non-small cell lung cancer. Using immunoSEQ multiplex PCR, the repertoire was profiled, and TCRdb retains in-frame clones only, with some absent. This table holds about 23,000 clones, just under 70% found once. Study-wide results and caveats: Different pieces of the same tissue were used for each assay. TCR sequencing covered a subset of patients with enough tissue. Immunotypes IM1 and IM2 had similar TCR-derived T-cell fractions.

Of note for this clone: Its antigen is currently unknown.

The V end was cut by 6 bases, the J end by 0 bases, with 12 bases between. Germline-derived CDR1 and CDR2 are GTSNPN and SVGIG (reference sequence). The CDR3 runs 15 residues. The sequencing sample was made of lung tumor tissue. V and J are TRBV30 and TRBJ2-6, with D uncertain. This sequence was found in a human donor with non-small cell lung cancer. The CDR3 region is CACDPAISGANVLTF. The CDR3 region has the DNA TGTGCCTGTGACCCGGCCATCTCTGGGGCCAACGTCCTGACTTTC.